This entry lists 32 T cell receptor beta chains sequenced from one sample in a study of cytomegalovirus exposure and HLA in healthy donors. This table comes from immunoSEQ multiplex PCR, and its TCRdb copy is limited to in-frame clones, with some not included. The data contain approximately 300,000 clones, roughly 85% of them singletons. Sequencing input: PBMCs. These receptor sequences come from a woman between 18 and 29 years old in good health and CMV-seronegative.

The chain is built from TRBV5-1 and TRBJ1-1, with D uncertain. This CDR3 has 14 residues. The germline V and J ends were trimmed by 0 bases and 1 base, with 7 bases remaining between them. Germline assignment: CDR1 SGHRS and CDR2 YFSETQ. Written as DNA, the CDR3 is TGCGCCAGCAGCTTGGGGGAGGCGAACACTGAAGCTTTCTTT. Residues: CASSLGEANTEAFF.

V and J are TRBV15 and TRBJ2-5, with D maybe TRBD2 (6 bases). V was pared by 4 bases and J by 4 bases, with 7 bases between. Germline V gene data show CDR1 as LNHNV and CDR2 as YYDKDF (reference sequence). The CDR3 is made up of 12 amino acids. The CDR3 is CATSNGGETQYF. The CDR3 coding sequence is TGTGCCACCAGCAACGGGGGAGAGACCCAGTACTTC.

This chain connects TRBV4-1 to TRBJ2-7; 9 nucleotides align to TRBD1. In germline, CDR1 is MGHRA, CDR2 YSYEKL. The V gene end was trimmed by 1 base and the J gene end by 4 bases; junction bases not matched to a gene: 14. This CDR3 comprises 18 residues. The CDR3 DNA is TGCGCCAGCAGCCAAGGAGTGGGGACAGGGCTCCTAAGGTACGAGCAGTACTTC. It specifies CASSQGVGTGLLRYEQYF.

The CDR3 bases are TGTGCCAGCAGCCAAGGGACAGGGTTCGACCAGCCCCAGCATTTT. This encodes CASSQGTGFDQPQHF. The chain uses TRBV4-2 and TRBJ1-5, with 8 bases matching TRBD1. With 1 base clipped from V and 7 bases from J, the junction kept 6 bases outside the gene matches. This CDR3 is built from 15 residues. Germline V lookup: CDR1 LGHNA, CDR2 YNFKEQ.

The CDR3 protein is CASSPASGSPNEQYF. CDR3 in DNA: TGTGCCAGCAGCCCGGCTAGCGGGAGTCCCAACGAGCAGTACTTC. This chain uses TRBV6-5 with TRBJ2-7, with 10 nucleotides matching TRBD2. Germline V gives CDR1 MNHEY, CDR2 SVGAGI. V gave up 6 bases and J gave up 5 bases; unmatched junction bases: 10. The CDR3 consists of 15 residues.

This clone was picked up one time. This chain links TRBV7-9 with TRBJ1-3; D not resolved. The CDR3 contains 14 residues. The germline V gene encodes CDR1 SEHNR and CDR2 FQNEAQ (reference sequence). Between the trimmed V and J ends, which lost 2 bases and 2 bases, there was a span of 7 bases. The CDR3 DNA reads TGTGCCAGCAGCTTAAATCTTCCTGGAAACACCATATATTTT. Its protein is CASSLNLPGNTIYF.

The chain joins TRBV5-6 to TRBJ2-4; TRBD2 agrees at 12 bases. The CDR3 loop spans 14 amino acids. CDR1 is SGHDT and CDR2 is YYEEEE in the germline V gene. J gave up 6 bases and V 6 bases, and 4 bases lay outside the gene matches. Here the CDR3 reads CASNLAGGGNIQYF. The CDR3 DNA is TGTGCCAGCAACCTAGCGGGAGGGGGAAACATTCAGTACTTC. Full variable domain (outside the CDR3, taken from reference TRBV5-6 and TRBJ2-4): DAGVTQSPTHLIKTRGQQVTLRCSPKSGHDTVSWYQQALGQGPQFIFQYYEEEERQRGNFPDRFSGHQFPNYSSELNVNALLLGDSALYLCASNLAGGGNIQYFGAGTRLSVL.

The gene calls are TRBV10-3 and TRBJ1-5; D unresolved. CDR3 length: 12 residues. From germline, CDR1 is ENHRY and CDR2 SYGVKD. V shed 6 bases and J shed 4 bases, with 7 bases lying between them. CDR3 protein: CAISPTNQPQHF. In nucleotides, the CDR3 is TGTGCCATCAGCCCTACTAATCAGCCCCAGCATTTT.

The V gene is TRBV6-5, the J gene TRBJ2-5; TRBD2 might be the D (5 bases). There are 13 residues in the CDR3. From germline, CDR1 is MNHEY and CDR2 SVGAGI. V was trimmed by 8 bases and J by 4 bases, leaving 14 bases between them. The CDR3 spells CASWLGGGETQYF. Here the CDR3 DNA reads TGTGCCAGCTGGTTAGGAGGCGGAGAGACCCAGTACTTC.

This clone has a handful of counts. The rearrangement uses TRBV10-3 and TRBJ2-5, with D perhaps TRBD2 (6 bases). V was trimmed by 10 bases and J by 4 bases, leaving 16 bases between them. There are 13 residues in the CDR3. Germline V gene data show CDR1 as ENHRY and CDR2 as SYGVKD. The CDR3 DNA is TGTGCCACCTCGACGGGAGAAGGAGAGACCCAGTACTTC. Its translation: CATSTGEGETQYF.

CDR3 in DNA: TGTGCCAGTAGTACAAGCGACAGCCTGTCGACGGGGGAGCTGTTTTTT. Translating it yields CASSTSDSLSTGELFF. The chain employs TRBV19 and TRBJ2-2; a possible D gene is TRBD1 (5 bases). CDR3 length: 16 amino acids. The V gene lost 4 bases and the J gene lost 8 bases, with 20 bases spanning the gap. Germline V gives CDR1 LNHDA, CDR2 SQIVND (reference sequence). Full variable domain (outside the CDR3, taken from reference TRBV19 and TRBJ2-2): DGGITQSPKYLFRKEGQNVTLSCEQNLNHDAMYWYRQDPGQGLRLIYYSQIVNDFQKGDIAEGYSVSREKKESFPLTVTSAQKNPTAFYLCASSTSDSLSTGELFFGEGSRLTVL.

CDR3 sequence (DNA): TGTGCCAGCAGTGTATTGAGGGGGCAAGAGACCCAGTACTTC. This gives the protein CASSVLRGQETQYF. V usage is TRBV2 and J usage is TRBJ2-5, with D perhaps TRBD1 (6 bases). Trimming took 4 bases from V and 2 from J, leaving 11 bases between them. Germline CDR1 reads SNHLY; CDR2 reads FYNNEI. This CDR3 region has 14 residues.

The genes are TRBV7-2 and TRBJ2-7, with no clear D. The CDR3 sequence is 13 residues long. Between the trimmed V and J ends, which lost 10 bases and 2 bases, there was a span of 15 bases. The germline gives CDR1 SGHTA, CDR2 FQGNSA. The CDR3 reads CATLQLTPYEQYF. The CDR3 region has the DNA TGTGCCACCTTGCAACTCACGCCCTACGAGCAGTACTTC. The full variable domain, rest sourced from reference TRBV7-2 and TRBJ2-7, is GAGVSQSPSNKVTEKGKDVELRCDPISGHTALYWYRQSLGQGLEFLIYFQGNSAPDKSGLPSDRFSAERTGGSVSTLTIQRTQQEDSAVYLCATLQLTPYEQYFGPGTRLTVT.

This clone was seen more than once but under ten times. CDR3 in amino acids: CASKASEDGYTF. The CDR3 DNA sequence: TGTGCCAGCAAGGCTTCCGAGGATGGCTACACCTTC. The gene calls are TRBV28 and TRBJ1-2, with D unresolved. The germline V gene encodes CDR1 MDHEN and CDR2 SYDVKM. The CDR3 runs to 12 residues. The V end was cut by 7 bases, the J end by 6 bases, with 12 bases between.

This chain uses TRBV13 with TRBJ2-7; 8 positions agree with TRBD1. This CDR3 is built from 15 residues. The J segment lost 6 bases and the V segment lost 7 bases, leaving 14 bases of the junction unmatched. Germline CDR1 PRHDT, CDR2 FYEKMQ (reference sequence). The CDR3 DNA sequence: TGTGCCAGCACCACCGAATCGGCAGGGGGCGCCGAGCAGTACTTC. This encodes CASTTESAGGAEQYF.

The rearrangement links TRBV27 to TRBJ2-1, with D unresolved. The CDR3 consists of 13 residues. Trimming took 5 bases from V and 8 from J, leaving 13 bases between them. The V gene's germline CDR1 is MNHEY and CDR2 SMNVEV (reference sequence). The CDR3 region is CASSPHIADEQFF. CDR3 bases: TGTGCCAGCAGTCCCCACATAGCCGATGAGCAGTTCTTC.

The rearrangement joins TRBV5-1 to TRBJ2-7; no reliable D call. Trimming cost V 4 bases and J 5 bases, with 10 bases left between them. The CDR3 totals 12 residues. Germline V lookup: CDR1 SGHRS, CDR2 YFSETQ. The CDR3 loop reads CASSVRVDEQYF. Written as DNA, the CDR3 is TGCGCCAGCAGCGTGAGAGTCGACGAGCAGTACTTC.

The chain joins TRBV12-5 to TRBJ2-5; 9 positions match TRBD1. V was pared by 1 base and J by 5 bases, with 2 bases of the junction left unmatched. CDR1 and CDR2 (germline): LGHNT, FRNRAP. The CDR3 runs to 14 residues. As DNA, the CDR3 is TGTGCTAGTGGTTTGGGGACAGGGGCTGAGACCCAGTACTTC. Translating gives CASGLGTGAETQYF.

V is TRBV18 and J is TRBJ2-2; D is perhaps TRBD2 (6 bases). CDR3 size: 15 residues. V was shortened by 1 base and J by 3 bases, with 9 bases between the two germline ends. Looked up from germline, CDR1 is KGHSH and CDR2 is LQKENI. The CDR3 loop reads CASSPLGGYTGELFF. The CDR3 DNA reads as TGTGCCAGCTCACCACTTGGGGGGTACACCGGGGAGCTGTTTTTT. Variable domain in full (rest from reference TRBV18 and TRBJ2-2): NAGVMQNPRHLVRRRGQEARLRCSPMKGHSHVYWYRQLPEEGLKFMVYLQKENIIDESGMPKERFSAEFPKEGPSILRIQQVVRGDSAAYFCASSPLGGYTGELFFGEGSRLTVL.

The chain joins TRBV28 to TRBJ2-4; D might be TRBD2 (6 bases). Germline assignment: CDR1 MDHEN and CDR2 SYDVKM. Trimming cost V 6 bases and J 0 bases, with 18 bases left between them. This CDR3 contains 17 residues. The CDR3 here is CASRTGGELVAKNIQYF. CDR3 sequence (DNA): TGTGCCAGCAGAACTGGCGGGGAGCTAGTAGCCAAAAACATTCAGTACTTC.

CDR3: CASGLDSYNEQFF. Here the CDR3 DNA reads TGTGCCAGCGGACTAGACTCCTACAATGAGCAGTTCTTC. The V gene is TRBV2, the J gene TRBJ2-1; TRBD2 matches at 7 bases. The CDR3 is 13 residues long. Per germline, CDR1 SNHLY and CDR2 FYNNEI. V dropped 8 bases and J dropped 0; count of bases not matched to a gene: 1.

The V gene is TRBV18, the J gene TRBJ1-5; 9 nucleotides match TRBD1. The junction had 7 bases not matched to a gene; V was cut back by 4 bases and J by 6 bases. Germline assignment: CDR1 KGHSH and CDR2 LQKENI. The CDR3 has 15 residues. CDR3 sequence reads: CASSQRDREIQPQHF. CDR3 in DNA: TGTGCCAGCTCACAACGGGACAGGGAGATTCAGCCCCAGCATTTT.

Notes on this clone: Other DNA sequences from this sample encode an identical CDR3 as well. This chain connects TRBV7-2 to TRBJ1-2; D is undetermined. The CDR3 runs to 14 residues. Looked up from germline, CDR1 is SGHTA and CDR2 is FQGNSA. V lost 2 bases, J lost 0 bases, and 7 bases lay in between. Here the CDR3 reads CASSLLGANYGYTF. CDR3 nucleotide sequence: TGTGCCAGCAGCTTACTGGGAGCTAACTATGGCTACACCTTC.

The gene calls are TRBV27 and TRBJ2-7; a possible D gene is TRBD1 (5 bases). This CDR3 spans 16 amino acids. Germline values: CDR1 MNHEY, CDR2 SMNVEV (reference sequence). V shed 6 bases and J shed 4 bases, with 22 bases lying between them. In DNA, the CDR3 is TGTGCCAGCAGAGACCTGGGTGGGGCCATGCATTACGAGCAGTACTTC. Protein product: CASRDLGGAMHYEQYF.

The chain recombines TRBV7-2 with TRBJ2-1; 13 bases line up with TRBD2. Germline CDR1 is SGHTA and CDR2 is FQGNSA. J was trimmed by 6 bases and V by 4 bases; bases with no gene match: 6. The CDR3 has 16 residues. The CDR3 DNA reads TGTGCCAGCAGCTCCCGACTAGCGGGAGGCCGCAATGAGCAGTTCTTC. Translating gives CASSSRLAGGRNEQFF.

The V call is TRBV11-1, the J call TRBJ1-1; D possibly corresponds to TRBD1 (5 bases). Looked up from germline, CDR1 is SGHAT and CDR2 is FQDESV (reference sequence). This CDR3 is 13 amino acids long. Trimming took 5 bases from V and 2 from J, leaving 9 bases between them. The CDR3 spells CASSLQENTEAFF. DNA of the CDR3: TGTGCCAGCAGCCTACAGGAAAACACTGAAGCTTTCTTT.

CDR3 sequence: CSVEANGLAGGLDTQYF. CDR3 DNA sequence: TGCAGCGTTGAGGCGAATGGACTAGCGGGAGGTCTAGATACGCAGTATTTT. The rearrangement uses TRBV29-1 and TRBJ2-3; 14 bases agree with TRBD2. Germline CDR1 reads SQVTM; CDR2 reads ANQGSEA. This CDR3 has 17 residues. V lost 3 bases to trimming and J lost 5 bases; unmatched junction nucleotides: 10.

The chain couples TRBV9 to TRBJ2-6; a possible D gene is TRBD2 (6 bases). The germline V gene encodes CDR1 SGDLS and CDR2 YYNGEE. This CDR3 comprises 18 residues. The germline V and J ends were trimmed by 3 bases and 3 bases, with 19 bases remaining between them. This CDR3 is CASSARGLAFYGANVLTF. The CDR3 DNA reads as TGTGCCAGCAGCGCCCGGGGACTCGCCTTTTATGGGGCCAACGTCCTGACTTTC.

In its sample, this clone was seen a few times. V is TRBV18 and J is TRBJ2-1; D might be TRBD1 (5 bases). The CDR3 is made up of 15 amino acids. CDR1 KGHSH and CDR2 LQKENI come from the germline V gene. Trimming took 2 bases from V and 4 from J, leaving 12 bases between them. The CDR3 sequence is CASSPIRVDYNEQFF. For the CDR3, the DNA is TGTGCCAGCTCACCAATCAGGGTAGATTACAATGAGCAGTTCTTC.

The chain recombines TRBV5-6 with TRBJ1-2; D is perhaps TRBD1 (5 bases). V was trimmed by 5 bases and J by 6 bases, leaving 14 bases between them. The CDR3 covers 13 residues. Germline V CDR1 and CDR2: SGHDT, YYEEEE. DNA of the CDR3: TGTGCCAGCAGGTCCGACAGCAGCGATGGCTACACCTTC. Protein product: CASRSDSSDGYTF.

The chain has TRBV27 and TRBJ1-1, with 8 nucleotides matching TRBD1. Germline CDR1 is MNHEY and CDR2 is SMNVEV (reference sequence). Trimming took 3 bases from V and 5 from J; bases not matched to a gene: 20. CDR3 length equals 19 residues. The CDR3 bases are TGTGCCAGCAGTTTCTCCCACAGAGTCCTCCTGACAGGGGAGACTGAAGCTTTCTTT. It codes for CASSFSHRVLLTGETEAFF.

The rearrangement uses TRBV28 and TRBJ2-7; 10 bases are shared with TRBD1. This CDR3 has 15 amino acids. Germline values: CDR1 MDHEN, CDR2 SYDVKM. V was clipped by 6 bases and J by 4 bases; unmatched bases: 9. The CDR3 DNA reads TGTGCCAGCAGCTATACCGGGACAGGGGATTACGAGCAGTACTTC. Encoded protein: CASSYTGTGDYEQYF.